The 25 T cell receptor beta chains listed next were all sequenced from one sample in a study of technical replicates of blood from a few donors. Profiling relied on immunoSEQ multiplex PCR, and the TCRdb table lists in-frame clones only, not all of them. The sample lists about 75,000 clones, 91% occurring once. The sample was T cells isolated from PBMCs. The receptor set was obtained from a human donor in good health. Some clones in this sample may be carry-over from other donors' samples.

This clone was detected once. CDR3 residues: CASRGVVGLARYQETQYF. The DNA for the CDR3 is TGTGCCAGCAGGGGAGTAGTAGGGCTAGCGAGATACCAAGAGACCCAGTACTTC. This sequence joins TRBV28 and TRBJ2-5; D possibly corresponds to TRBD2 (6 bases). V was cut by 6 bases and J by 0 bases, with 23 bases left in between. Germline V gene lookup returns CDR1 MDHEN and CDR2 SYDVKM. CDR3 length: 18 residues.

This sequence joins TRBV5-4 and TRBJ1-1; TRBD1 aligns across 7 bases. The V segment lost 5 bases and the J segment 4 bases; nucleotides outside the gene matches: 8. The CDR3 runs 14 residues. The germline V gene has CDR1 SGHNT and CDR2 YYREEE (reference sequence). CDR3: CASSLDSGGTEAFF. CDR3 bases: TGTGCCAGCAGTCTAGATTCAGGGGGCACTGAAGCTTTCTTT.

The rearrangement uses TRBV7-2 and TRBJ2-1; D ambiguous. V was cut by 1 base and J by 10 bases, with 5 bases left in between. The germline V gene encodes CDR1 SGHTA and CDR2 FQGNSA. The CDR3 is 11 residues long. In DNA form, the CDR3 reads TGTGCCAGCAGCTTAGTGTTAGAGCAGTTCTTC. The encoded protein is CASSLVLEQFF.

The gene calls are TRBV2 and TRBJ2-7; TRBD2 matches at 7 bases. J was trimmed by 2 bases and V by 7 bases; bases with no gene match: 8. Germline CDR1 and CDR2: SNHLY and FYNNEI. The CDR3 has 14 amino acids. The CDR3 here is CASTIGGGTYEQYF. For the CDR3, the DNA is TGTGCCAGCACCATTGGGGGGGGTACCTACGAGCAGTACTTC.

The rearrangement uses TRBV5-1 and TRBJ2-3; D may be TRBD2 (6 bases). Between the trimmed V and J ends, which lost 0 bases and 5 bases, there was a span of 13 bases. This CDR3 has 15 residues. The germline CDR1 and CDR2 sequences are SGHRS and YFSETQ. This CDR3 is CASSLEGTREDTQYF. The CDR3 DNA is TGCGCCAGCAGCTTGGAAGGGACTCGTGAAGATACGCAGTATTTT.

The chain has TRBV28 and TRBJ2-7; D perhaps matches TRBD1 (6 bases). Germline CDR1 and CDR2: MDHEN and SYDVKM. CDR3 length: 13 residues. V lost 8 bases, J lost 2 bases, and 13 bases lay in between. In DNA, the CDR3 is TGTGCCAGCCGAGGGGGTCAAACCTACGAGCAGTACTTC. Encoded protein: CASRGGQTYEQYF.

The chain couples TRBV2 to TRBJ2-1; the D is unclear. CDR3 length: 16 amino acids. Trimming took off 3 bases at V and 8 bases at J, with 20 bases between the two ends. Germline lookup yields CDR1 SNHLY and CDR2 FYNNEI. CDR3 sequence: CASSDLRLPPLHEQFF. In nucleotides, the CDR3 is TGTGCCAGCAGTGATCTTCGACTCCCTCCCCTTCATGAGCAGTTCTTC.

The J gene is TRBJ1-4, the V gene TRBV7-9; 7 positions match TRBD1. This CDR3 contains 15 residues. Germline V gene sequence: CDR1 SEHNR, CDR2 FQNEAQ (reference sequence). The junction had 10 bases not matched to a gene; V was cut back by 5 bases and J by 7 bases. Written as DNA, the CDR3 is TGTGCCAGCAGCCCCGGGACAGCGATCGGTGAAAAACTGTTTTTT. Translated, it gives CASSPGTAIGEKLFF. Filled out from reference TRBV7-9 and TRBJ1-4, the complete variable domain reads DTGVSQNPRHKITKRGQNVTFRCDPISEHNRLYWYRQTLGQGPEFLTYFQNEAQLEKSRLLSDRFSAERPKGSFSTLEIQRTEQGDSAMYLCASSPGTAIGEKLFFGSGTQLSVL.

This chain connects TRBV5-4 to TRBJ2-5; 9 nucleotides match TRBD2. Per germline, CDR1 SGHNT and CDR2 YYREEE (reference sequence). V was clipped by 4 bases and J by 0 bases; unmatched bases: 4. This CDR3 is 15 amino acids long. The CDR3 DNA is TGTGCCAGCAGCCGCGGGGGGGCGTACCAAGAGACCCAGTACTTC. Protein sequence: CASSRGGAYQETQYF.

This chain uses TRBV5-6 with TRBJ2-2, with D maybe TRBD2 (5 bases). Trimming left V 1 base short and J 6 bases short, with 13 bases between. CDR3 size: 15 residues. CDR1 and CDR2 (germline): SGHDT, YYEEEE. The CDR3 sequence is CASSLLGELAGELFF. DNA for the CDR3: TGTGCCAGCAGCTTGCTCGGGGAACTCGCCGGGGAGCTGTTTTTT.

The J gene is TRBJ1-1, the V gene TRBV4-1; D gene unclear. Trimming stripped 1 base from V and 6 bases from J, with 6 bases between. This CDR3 is built from 12 residues. Germline V gene sequence: CDR1 MGHRA, CDR2 YSYEKL. The CDR3 region is CASSQASAEAFF. The CDR3 coding sequence is TGCGCCAGCAGCCAAGCGTCCGCTGAAGCTTTCTTT.

V is TRBV5-1 and J is TRBJ2-4, with 7 bases that match TRBD2. The J segment lost 3 bases and the V segment lost 4 bases, leaving 1 base of the junction unmatched. The CDR3 is made up of 13 amino acids. The germline V gene encodes CDR1 SGHRS and CDR2 YFSETQ. The CDR3 is CASSGDYKNIQYF. The CDR3 DNA reads as TGCGCCAGCAGCGGGGACTACAAAAACATTCAGTACTTC. Full variable domain (rest looked up from reference TRBV5-1 and TRBJ2-4): KAGVTQTPRYLIKTRGQQVTLSCSPISGHRSVSWYQQTPGQGLQFLFEYFSETQRNKGNFPGRFSGRQFSNSRSEMNVSTLELGDSALYLCASSGDYKNIQYFGAGTRLSVL.

The chain is built from TRBV4-1 and TRBJ1-2; a possible D gene is TRBD1 (5 bases). CDR3 length: 16 amino acids. Germline V lookup: CDR1 MGHRA, CDR2 YSYEKL. V was clipped by 0 bases and J by 4 bases, with 15 bases between them. The CDR3 protein is CASSQDLDSWGYGYTF. The CDR3 bases are TGCGCCAGCAGCCAAGATCTAGACAGTTGGGGCTATGGCTACACCTTC.

CDR3: CASSMARGYEQYF. CDR3 bases: TGTGCCAGTAGTATGGCCAGGGGGTACGAGCAGTACTTC. The chain has TRBV19 and TRBJ2-7, with 7 bases fitting TRBD1. Germline CDR1 is LNHDA and CDR2 is SQIVND (reference sequence). The CDR3 runs 13 residues. The trim removed 3 bases at V and 4 bases at J, leaving 3 bases unmatched.

The chain has TRBV2 and TRBJ2-3; the match to TRBD1 covers 7 bases. The CDR3 length is 16 residues. V lost 7 bases and J lost 2; bases outside the gene matches: 12. Germline values: CDR1 SNHLY, CDR2 FYNNEI. The DNA for the CDR3 is TGTGCCAGCAACCGACGACAGGGTTCAATCACAGATACGCAGTATTTT. Amino acid sequence: CASNRRQGSITDTQYF.

In this sample, this clone turned up a few times. As DNA, the CDR3 is TGTGCCAGCAGGGCCCGGGACAGGGATCGTGGCTACACCTTC. Its protein is CASRARDRDRGYTF. The V and J genes are TRBV6-1 and TRBJ1-2, with 9 bases aligning to TRBD1. V dropped 6 bases and J dropped 7; count of bases not matched to a gene: 9. Germline CDR1 reads MNHNS; CDR2 reads SASEGT. The CDR3 loop spans 14 amino acids.

The chain employs TRBV29-1 and TRBJ1-1; the D is unclear. From germline, CDR1 is SQVTM and CDR2 ANQGSEA. CDR3 length equals 12 residues. The ends were cut back, 6 bases at V and 3 bases at J, with 11 bases in the middle. In nucleotides, the CDR3 is TGCAGCGTCCCGGGGATACACACTGAAGCTTTCTTT. Encoded protein: CSVPGIHTEAFF. Full variable domain (outside the CDR3, taken from reference TRBV29-1 and TRBJ1-1): SAVISQKPSRDICQRGTSLTIQCQVDSQVTMMFWYRQQPGQSLTLIATANQGSEATYESGFVIDKFPISRPNLTFSTLTVSNMSPEDSSIYLCSVPGIHTEAFFGQGTRLTVV.

This clone was detected a few times. The chain carries TRBV6-5 and TRBJ1-5, with 7 bases that match TRBD1. CDR3 size: 14 residues. The germline V gene encodes CDR1 MNHEY and CDR2 SVGAGI. V trimming: 6 bases; J trimming: 3 bases; junction bases outside the gene matches: 5. The CDR3 DNA follows: TGTGCCAGCAGCCGGGACAGTTACAATCAGCCCCAGCATTTT. This gives the protein CASSRDSYNQPQHF.

The chain carries TRBV10-2 and TRBJ1-5; no reliable D call. The CDR3 loop spans 13 amino acids. Germline-derived CDR1 and CDR2 are WSHSY and SAAADI. V was trimmed by 7 bases and J by 5 bases, leaving 12 bases between them. The CDR3 DNA is TGCGCCAGCATGGCCAGTGAGGATCAGCCCCAGCATTTT. Translating it yields CASMASEDQPQHF.

The chain carries TRBV6-1 and TRBJ2-7, with TRBD1 identical over 7 bases. Per germline, CDR1 MNHNS and CDR2 SASEGT. V shed 7 bases and J 0 bases; nucleotides not matched to a gene: 6. CDR3 length: 14 residues. The CDR3 sequence: CASTAGTVSYEQYF. The CDR3 nucleotides are TGTGCCAGCACGGCCGGGACAGTCTCCTACGAGCAGTACTTC.

This chain joins TRBV29-1 and TRBJ2-4; D is ambiguous. The CDR3 totals 15 residues. Germline assignment: CDR1 SQVTM and CDR2 ANQGSEA. Deletions cut 7 bases from V and 0 bases from J, with 16 bases between. The CDR3 here is CSGPPDHLAKNIQYF. CDR3 DNA: TGCAGCGGGCCCCCCGATCACCTAGCCAAAAACATTCAGTACTTC.

The J gene is TRBJ2-1, the V gene TRBV7-8; D uncertain. There are 14 residues in the CDR3. CDR1 is SGHVS, CDR2 FQNEAQ, per germline. Trimming stripped 7 bases from V and 8 bases from J, with 18 bases between. This chain's CDR3 is CASTPNSMFYEQFF. CDR3 sequence (DNA): TGTGCCAGCACCCCTAACTCTATGTTTTATGAGCAGTTCTTC.

The V and J genes are TRBV9 and TRBJ2-7; 7 positions agree with TRBD1. The CDR3 has 14 amino acids. Germline V gene lookup returns CDR1 SGDLS and CDR2 YYNGEE. J was trimmed by 1 base and V by 0 bases; bases with no gene match: 1. As DNA, the CDR3 is TGTGCCAGCAGCGTAGCGACAGGGTCCTACGAGCAGTACTTC. Translated: CASSVATGSYEQYF.

The chain uses TRBV6-5 and TRBJ2-7; 9 bases fit TRBD1. Germline loops: CDR1 MNHEY, CDR2 SVGAGI. V lost 4 bases, J lost 3 bases, and 7 bases stayed unmatched. The CDR3 sequence is 15 residues long. The CDR3: CASSSEDRGRYEQYF. For the CDR3, the DNA is TGTGCCAGCAGTTCAGAGGACAGGGGACGCTACGAGCAGTACTTC.

On this clone itself: Germline and junction disagree at one end, which may indicate a read error. The CDR3 protein is CNVVDRGYGYTF. The CDR3, as DNA: TGCAACGTTGTCGACAGGGGCTATGGCTACACCTTC. This chain joins TRBV29-1 and TRBJ1-2; 8 nucleotides line up with TRBD1. The CDR3 spans 12 residues. Germline V gene sequence: CDR1 SQVTM, CDR2 ANQGSEA.